A single sample gave rise to the 9 T cell receptor beta chains below, sequenced in a study of T-cell reconstitution after alpha-beta-depleted transplantation in children. Preparation of the TCRbeta library was carried out with unique molecular identifiers. TCRdb re-derived calls from the PCR reads in MiXCR, one entry per CDR3 protein. The table records around 600,000 distinct CDR3 sequences, about 11% of them present only once. Sequenced here: PBMCs from the stem cell graft donor, sampled from the stem cell graft. These receptors originate from a human donor who donated a stem cell graft to a child with acute myeloid leukemia.

Concerning this clonotype itself: It may be a read error: a sequence one base away is much more abundant. This chain joins TRBV9 and TRBJ2-5; TRBD2 is a possible D gene (5 bases). CDR1 and CDR2 from the germline V gene are SGDLS and YYNGEE. This CDR3 has 13 residues. The CDR3 reads CASGVGGDETQYF. The CDR3 DNA reads as TGTGCCAGCGGCGTAGGAGGAGATGAGACCCAGTACTTC.

There are many counts of this clonotype. The chain combines TRBV10-3 with TRBJ2-1, with D perhaps assigned TRBD1 or TRBD2 (5 bases each). This CDR3 has 13 residues. Germline-derived CDR1 and CDR2 are ENHRY and SYGVKD. V was cut by 11 bases and J by 8 bases, with 19 bases left in between. The CDR3: CAARDANDYEQFF. The CDR3 coding sequence is TGTGCCGCCCGGGACGCCAATGATTATGAGCAGTTCTTC.

Many counts were recorded for this clonotype. This sequence joins TRBV12-3 or TRBV12-4 and TRBJ1-6; tentatively, D is TRBD1 (5 bases). V was trimmed by 3 bases and J by 5 bases, leaving 11 bases between them. The CDR3 runs to 15 residues. This CDR3 reads CASSLGQGNNSPLHF. CDR3 sequence (DNA): TGTGCCAGCAGTTTGGGGCAGGGAAATAATTCACCCCTCCACTTT.

This clonotype was seen only a few times. This chain connects TRBV4-2 to TRBJ2-1; 11 bases fit TRBD2. Losses at the gene ends were 7 bases for V and 4 bases for J; bases not matched to a gene: 6. Germline V gives CDR1 LGHNA, CDR2 YNFKEQ. The CDR3 runs 15 residues. CDR3 coding DNA: TGTGCCAGCACGGAGACTAGCGGGACATACAATGAGCAGTTCTTC. Translation gives CASTETSGTYNEQFF.

The J gene is TRBJ1-1, the V gene TRBV7-9; D possibly corresponds to TRBD1 (6 bases). The germline gives CDR1 SEHNR, CDR2 FQNEAQ (reference sequence). With 3 bases removed from V and 4 bases from J, the gap between germline ends came to 12 bases. The CDR3 runs 14 residues. CDR3 sequence (DNA): TGTGCCAGCAGCTTCGAGGGGGTCGGCACTGAAGCTTTCTTT. It codes for CASSFEGVGTEAFF.

As for this clonotype: Being one base from a much bigger clone, this may be a read error. The chain is built from TRBV20-1 and TRBJ2-7; D possibly corresponds to TRBD1 (6 bases). Per germline, CDR1 DFQATT and CDR2 SNEGSKA (reference sequence). The CDR3 spans 15 residues. CDR3 residues: CSVQDSGTPSYDQYF. The CDR3 region has the DNA TGCAGTGTCCAGGACAGCGGAACCCCTTCCTACGACCAGTACTTC.

J is TRBJ2-5 and V is TRBV29-1; TRBD2 matches 9 bases. Germline CDR1 reads SQVTM; CDR2 reads ANQGSEA. The CDR3 length is 13 residues. The V gene end was trimmed by 7 bases and the J gene end by 4 bases; junction bases not matched to a gene: 7. The chain's CDR3 is CSGVAGGSETQYF. In DNA form, the CDR3 reads TGCAGCGGGGTCGCGGGAGGGTCAGAGACCCAGTACTTC. Variable domain in full (rest from reference TRBV29-1 and TRBJ2-5): SAVISQKPSRDICQRGTSLTIQCQVDSQVTMMFWYRQQPGQSLTLIATANQGSEATYESGFVIDKFPISRPNLTFSTLTVSNMSPEDSSIYLCSGVAGGSETQYFGPGTRLLVL.

This clonotype was counted ten times or more. The V and J genes are TRBV25-1 and TRBJ2-2, with TRBD2 matching over 15 bases. V gave up 2 bases and J gave up 1 base; unmatched junction bases: 11. The CDR3 is made up of 21 amino acids. Germline V gene data show CDR1 as MGHDK and CDR2 as SYGVNS. This CDR3 is CASSELGTSGRITMNTGELFF. In DNA form, the CDR3 reads TGTGCCAGCAGTGAACTGGGGACTAGCGGGAGGATAACCATGAACACCGGGGAGCTGTTTTTT.

The genes are TRBV7-9 and TRBJ2-7; 9 bases map to TRBD1. In germline, CDR1 is SEHNR, CDR2 FQNEAQ (reference sequence). Trimming cost V 4 bases and J 3 bases; bases outside gene matches: 7. This CDR3 spans 15 amino acids. The CDR3 protein is CASSYGTGTNYEQYF. In nucleotides, the CDR3 is TGTGCCAGCAGCTATGGGACAGGGACAAACTACGAGCAGTACTTC.